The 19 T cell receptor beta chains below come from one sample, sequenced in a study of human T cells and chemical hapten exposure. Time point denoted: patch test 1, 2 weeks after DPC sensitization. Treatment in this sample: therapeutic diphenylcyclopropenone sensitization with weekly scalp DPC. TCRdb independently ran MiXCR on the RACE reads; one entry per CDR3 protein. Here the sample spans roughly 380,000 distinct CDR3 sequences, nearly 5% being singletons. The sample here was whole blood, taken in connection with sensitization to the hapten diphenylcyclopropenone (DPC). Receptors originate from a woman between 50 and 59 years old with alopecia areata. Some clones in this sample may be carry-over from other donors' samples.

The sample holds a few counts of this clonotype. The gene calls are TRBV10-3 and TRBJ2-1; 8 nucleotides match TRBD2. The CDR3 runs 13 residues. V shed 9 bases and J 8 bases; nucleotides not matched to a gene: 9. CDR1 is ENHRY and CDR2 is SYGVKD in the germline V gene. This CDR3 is CAIQREIIDEQFF. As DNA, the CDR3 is TGTGCCATACAGCGGGAGATTATCGATGAGCAGTTCTTC.

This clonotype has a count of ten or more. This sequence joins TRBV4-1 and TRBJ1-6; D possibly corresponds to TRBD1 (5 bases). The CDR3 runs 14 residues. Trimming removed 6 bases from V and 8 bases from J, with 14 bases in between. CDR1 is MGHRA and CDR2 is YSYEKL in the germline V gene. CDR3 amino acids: CASSYWGGDSPLHF. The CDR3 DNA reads TGCGCCAGCAGTTATTGGGGGGGGGATTCACCCCTCCACTTT.

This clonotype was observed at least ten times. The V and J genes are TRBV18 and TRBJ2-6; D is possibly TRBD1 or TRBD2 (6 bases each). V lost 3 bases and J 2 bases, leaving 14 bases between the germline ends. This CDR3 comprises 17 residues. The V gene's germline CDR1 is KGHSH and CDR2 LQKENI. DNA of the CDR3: TGTGCCAGCTCACCCCCGGCCGGGGGCCCTGGGGCCAACGTCCTGACTTTC. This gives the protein CASSPPAGGPGANVLTF.

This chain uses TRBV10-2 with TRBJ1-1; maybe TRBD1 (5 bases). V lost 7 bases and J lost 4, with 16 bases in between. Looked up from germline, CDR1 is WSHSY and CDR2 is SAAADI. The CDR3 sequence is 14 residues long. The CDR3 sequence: CASTLGGVGTEAFF. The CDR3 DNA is TGCGCCAGCACCCTCGGAGGGGTCGGCACTGAAGCTTTCTTT.

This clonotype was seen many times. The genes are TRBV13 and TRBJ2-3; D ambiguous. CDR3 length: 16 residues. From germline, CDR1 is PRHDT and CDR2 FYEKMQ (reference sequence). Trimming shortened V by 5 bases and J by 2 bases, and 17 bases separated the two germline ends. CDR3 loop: CASSLNGRFLTDTQYF. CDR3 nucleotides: TGTGCCAGCAGCCTCAACGGCAGGTTTCTCACAGATACGCAGTATTTT.

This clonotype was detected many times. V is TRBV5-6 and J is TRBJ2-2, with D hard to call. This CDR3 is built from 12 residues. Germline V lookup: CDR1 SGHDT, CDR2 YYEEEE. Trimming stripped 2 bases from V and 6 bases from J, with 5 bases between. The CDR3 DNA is TGTGCCAGCAGCTTCGGCTCCGGGGAGCTGTTTTTT. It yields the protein CASSFGSGELFF.

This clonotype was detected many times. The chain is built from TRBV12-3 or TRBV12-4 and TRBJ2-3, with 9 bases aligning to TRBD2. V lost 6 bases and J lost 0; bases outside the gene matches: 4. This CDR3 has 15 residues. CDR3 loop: CASSLSGGSTDTQYF. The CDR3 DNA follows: TGTGCCAGCAGCCTTAGCGGGGGTAGCACAGATACGCAGTATTTT.

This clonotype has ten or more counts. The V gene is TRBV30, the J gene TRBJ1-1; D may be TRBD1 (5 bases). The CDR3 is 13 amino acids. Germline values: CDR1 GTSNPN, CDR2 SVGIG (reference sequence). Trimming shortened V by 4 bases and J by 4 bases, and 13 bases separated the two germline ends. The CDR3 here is CAWTRQLSTEAFF. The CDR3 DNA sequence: TGTGCCTGGACCCGACAGTTAAGCACTGAAGCTTTCTTT.

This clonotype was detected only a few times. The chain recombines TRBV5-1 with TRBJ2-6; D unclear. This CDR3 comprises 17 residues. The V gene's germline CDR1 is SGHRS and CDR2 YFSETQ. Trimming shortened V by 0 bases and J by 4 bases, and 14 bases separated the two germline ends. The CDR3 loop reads CASSLDSLTLGANVLTF. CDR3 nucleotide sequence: TGCGCCAGCAGCTTGGACAGCTTAACGTTAGGGGCCAACGTCCTGACTTTC.

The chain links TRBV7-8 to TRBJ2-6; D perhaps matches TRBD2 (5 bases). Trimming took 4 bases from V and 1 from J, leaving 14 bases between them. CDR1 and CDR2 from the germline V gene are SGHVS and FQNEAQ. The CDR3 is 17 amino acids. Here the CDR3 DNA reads TGTGCCAGCAGCTCCGACCCGGGCGGGTCTGGGGCCAACGTCCTGACTTTC. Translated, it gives CASSSDPGGSGANVLTF.

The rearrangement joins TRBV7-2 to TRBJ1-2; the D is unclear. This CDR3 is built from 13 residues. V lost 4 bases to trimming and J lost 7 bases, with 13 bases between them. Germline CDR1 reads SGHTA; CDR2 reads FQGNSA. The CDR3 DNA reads TGTGCCAGCAGCTCCCCAGGAGCGGTTGGCTACACCTTC. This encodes CASSSPGAVGYTF.

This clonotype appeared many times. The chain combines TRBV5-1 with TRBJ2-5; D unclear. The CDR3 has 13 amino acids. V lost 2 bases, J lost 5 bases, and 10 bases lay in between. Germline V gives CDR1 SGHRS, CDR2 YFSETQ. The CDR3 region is CASSFDIAETQYF. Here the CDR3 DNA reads TGCGCCAGCAGCTTCGACATCGCGGAGACCCAGTACTTC.

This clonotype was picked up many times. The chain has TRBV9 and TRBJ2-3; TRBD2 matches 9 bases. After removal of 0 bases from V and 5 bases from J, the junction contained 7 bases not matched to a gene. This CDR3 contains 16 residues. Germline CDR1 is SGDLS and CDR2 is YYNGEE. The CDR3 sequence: CASSVAGGGAGDTQYF. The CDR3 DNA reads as TGTGCCAGCAGCGTAGCGGGCGGGGGGGCCGGAGATACGCAGTATTTT.

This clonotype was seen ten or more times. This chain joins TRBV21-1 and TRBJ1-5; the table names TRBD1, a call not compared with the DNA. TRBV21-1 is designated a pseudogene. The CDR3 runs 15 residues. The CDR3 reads CASSPPGRDNQPQHF. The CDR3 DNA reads TGTGCCAGCAGCCCCCCCGGACGGGACAATCAGCCCCAGCATTTT.

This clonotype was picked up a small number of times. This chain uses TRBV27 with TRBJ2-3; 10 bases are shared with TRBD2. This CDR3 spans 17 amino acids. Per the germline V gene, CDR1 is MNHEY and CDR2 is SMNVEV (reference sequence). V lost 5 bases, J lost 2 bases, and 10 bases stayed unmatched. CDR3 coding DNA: TGTGCCAGCAGTGCTTACTCTAGCGGGGGAGACACAGATACGCAGTATTTT. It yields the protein CASSAYSSGGDTDTQYF.

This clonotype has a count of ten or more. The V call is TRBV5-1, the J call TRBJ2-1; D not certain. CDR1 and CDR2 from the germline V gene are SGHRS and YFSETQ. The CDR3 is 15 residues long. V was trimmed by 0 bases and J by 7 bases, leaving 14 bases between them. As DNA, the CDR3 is TGCGCCAGCAGCTTGGTCGCCCTCCCTCGGAATGAGCAGTTCTTC. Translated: CASSLVALPRNEQFF.

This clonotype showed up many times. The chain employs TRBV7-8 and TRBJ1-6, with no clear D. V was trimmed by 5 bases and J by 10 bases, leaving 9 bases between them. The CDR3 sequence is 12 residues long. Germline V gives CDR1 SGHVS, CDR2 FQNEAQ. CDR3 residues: CASSAPASPLHF. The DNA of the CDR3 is TGTGCCAGCAGCGCCCCGGCCTCACCCCTCCACTTT.

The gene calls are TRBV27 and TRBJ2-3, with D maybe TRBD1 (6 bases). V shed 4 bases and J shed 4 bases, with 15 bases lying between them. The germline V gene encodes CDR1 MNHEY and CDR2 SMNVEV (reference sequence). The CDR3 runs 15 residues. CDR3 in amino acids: CASSWTVSMADTQYF. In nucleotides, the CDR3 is TGTGCCAGCAGTTGGACAGTGAGTATGGCAGATACGCAGTATTTT.

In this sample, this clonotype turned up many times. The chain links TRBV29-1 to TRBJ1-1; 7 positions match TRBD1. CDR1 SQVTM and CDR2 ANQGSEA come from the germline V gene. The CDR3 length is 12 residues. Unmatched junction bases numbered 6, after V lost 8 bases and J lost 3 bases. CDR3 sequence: CSSRQGDTEAFF. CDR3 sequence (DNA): TGCAGCTCCCGGCAGGGGGACACTGAAGCTTTCTTT.